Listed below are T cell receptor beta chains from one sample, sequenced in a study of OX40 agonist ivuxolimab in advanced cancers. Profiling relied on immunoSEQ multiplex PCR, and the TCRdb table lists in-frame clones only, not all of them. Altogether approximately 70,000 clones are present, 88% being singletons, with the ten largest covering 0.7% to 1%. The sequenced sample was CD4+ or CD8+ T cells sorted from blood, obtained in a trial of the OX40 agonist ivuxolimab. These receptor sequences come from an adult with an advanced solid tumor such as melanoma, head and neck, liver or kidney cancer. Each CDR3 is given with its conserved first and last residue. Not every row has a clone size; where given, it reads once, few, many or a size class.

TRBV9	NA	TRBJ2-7	CASSPSDGSYLEQYF
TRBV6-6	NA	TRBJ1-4	CASRIPGGRGNEKLFF
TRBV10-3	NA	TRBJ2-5	CAIRDTTSGETQYF
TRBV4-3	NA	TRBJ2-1	CASSRIGGSGNEQFF
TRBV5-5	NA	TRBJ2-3	CASSPGQSTDTQYF
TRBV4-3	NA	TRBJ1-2	CASSQDTDNYGYTF
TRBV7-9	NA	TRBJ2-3	CASSLPQGADTQYF
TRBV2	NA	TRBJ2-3	CASSEAEYLRTDTQYF
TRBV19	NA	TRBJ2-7	CASSRSPVGQTYEQYF
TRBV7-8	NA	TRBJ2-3	CASSLGLAGALRTDTQYF
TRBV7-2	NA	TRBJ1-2	CASSLPGGYGYTF
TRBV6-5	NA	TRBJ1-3	CASSTPGVSGNTIYF
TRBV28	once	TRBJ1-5	CASSLLQGDQPQHF
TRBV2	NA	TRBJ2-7	CASSDRAYEQYF
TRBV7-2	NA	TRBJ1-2	CASSFYGDYGYTF
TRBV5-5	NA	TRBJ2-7	CASSFGSEDEQYF
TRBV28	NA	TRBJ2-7	CASRGRGAYEQYF
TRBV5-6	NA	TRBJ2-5	CASSAPGQIETQYF
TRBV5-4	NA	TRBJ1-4	CASSRGPPRDEKLFF
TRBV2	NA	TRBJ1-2	CASSDGSSSGGVYGYTF
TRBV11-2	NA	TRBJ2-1	CASSPGGGQFF
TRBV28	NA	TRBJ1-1	CASSLWQGGTEAFF
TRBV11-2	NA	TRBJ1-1	CASSLRGTNTEAFF
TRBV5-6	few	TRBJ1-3	CASSLFMRGSGNTIYF
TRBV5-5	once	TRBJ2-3	CASSMGSGFADTQYF
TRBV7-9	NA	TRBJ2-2	CASSPRTGNPNTGELFF
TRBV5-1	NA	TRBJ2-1	CASSSAPSGFYNEQFF
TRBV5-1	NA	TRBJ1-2	CASSLGVFYGYTF
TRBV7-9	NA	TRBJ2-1	CASSLSSGYNEQFF
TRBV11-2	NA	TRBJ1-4	CASSFRIGVLNEKLFF
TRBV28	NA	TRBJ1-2	CASSRSTGLYGYTF
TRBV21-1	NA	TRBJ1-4	CASSVLGGVRRTNEKLFF
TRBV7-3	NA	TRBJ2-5	CASSSLAGSETQYF
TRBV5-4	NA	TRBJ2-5	CASSLKGGGGKETQYF
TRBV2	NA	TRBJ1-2	CASSASGTSYGYTF
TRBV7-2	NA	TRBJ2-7	CASSLWSSAYEQYF
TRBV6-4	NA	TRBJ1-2	CASSDWAGKENGYTF
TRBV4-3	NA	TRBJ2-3	CASSQAGARGTDTQYF
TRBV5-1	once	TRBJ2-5	CASSSGPVQETQYF
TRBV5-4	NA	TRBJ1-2	CASSFTPGLAYGYTF
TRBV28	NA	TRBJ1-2	CASSAGTYGYTF
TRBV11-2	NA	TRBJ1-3	CASSLSGAGNTIYF
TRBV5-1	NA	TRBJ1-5	CASSLTGSGQPQHF
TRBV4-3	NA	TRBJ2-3	CASSQDGGADTQYF
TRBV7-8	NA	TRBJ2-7	CASSLASASGVSYGQYF